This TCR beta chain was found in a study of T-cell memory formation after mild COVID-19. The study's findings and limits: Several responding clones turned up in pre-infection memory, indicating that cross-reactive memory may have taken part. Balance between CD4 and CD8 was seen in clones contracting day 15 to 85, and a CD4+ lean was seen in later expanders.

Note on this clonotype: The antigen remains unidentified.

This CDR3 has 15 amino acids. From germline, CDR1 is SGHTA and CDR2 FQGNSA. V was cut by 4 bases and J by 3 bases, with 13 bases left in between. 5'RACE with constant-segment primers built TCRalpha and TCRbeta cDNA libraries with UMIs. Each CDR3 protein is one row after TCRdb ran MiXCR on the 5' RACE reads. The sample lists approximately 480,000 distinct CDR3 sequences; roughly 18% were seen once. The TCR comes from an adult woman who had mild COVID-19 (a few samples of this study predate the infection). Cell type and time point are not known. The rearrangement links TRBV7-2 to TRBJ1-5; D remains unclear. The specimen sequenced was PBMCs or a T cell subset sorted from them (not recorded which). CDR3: CASSSSISDNQPQHF. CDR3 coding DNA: TGTGCCAGCAGCTCGAGTATTAGCGACAATCAGCCCCAGCATTTT.